One and the same sample provided the 21 T cell receptor beta chains below, sequenced in a study of shared clonotypes between healthy human individuals. Libraries were prepared by immunoSEQ multiplex PCR; TCRdb keeps only in-frame clonotypes and omits some of them. The sample lists around 940,000 clones; 70% to 85% were seen once. Source material: memory CD4+ T cells sorted from blood. Subset specified: CD45RA-negative fraction. Receptors originate from a man younger than 35 in good health.

Remarks on this clone: Different DNA sequences within this sample yield the same CDR3. V is TRBV7-8 and J is TRBJ2-7; unclear D gene. The germline V and J ends were trimmed by 2 bases and 2 bases, with 7 bases remaining between them. This CDR3 is built from 13 residues. Germline V lookup: CDR1 SGHVS, CDR2 FQNEAQ. As DNA, the CDR3 is TGTGCCAGCAGCTTAAGGGCAGCCTACGAGCAGTACTTC. It is translated as CASSLRAAYEQYF.

The chain employs TRBV2 and TRBJ2-7; D gene uncertain. The CDR3 has 12 amino acids. Trimming cost V 8 bases and J 0 bases, with 8 bases left between them. Germline-derived CDR1 and CDR2 are SNHLY and FYNNEI. The CDR3 DNA is TGTGCCAGCGGCCTGAGCTCCTACGAGCAGTACTTC. Its protein is CASGLSSYEQYF.

This rearrangement joins TRBV19 to TRBJ2-5; 8 bases agree with TRBD1. CDR1 is LNHDA and CDR2 is SQIVND in the germline V gene (reference sequence). Trimming cost V 4 bases and J 9 bases; bases outside gene matches: 10. The CDR3 is 14 residues long. The CDR3 DNA follows: TGTGCCAGTAGTAGAGGGACAGGTGGTTCAGCCCAGTACTTC. Translation gives CASSRGTGGSAQYF. The complete variable domain, with remaining parts taken from reference TRBV19 and TRBJ2-5, reads DGGITQSPKYLFRKEGQNVTLSCEQNLNHDAMYWYRQDPGQGLRLIYYSQIVNDFQKGDIAEGYSVSREKKESFPLTVTSAQKNPTAFYLCASSRGTGGSAQYFGPGTRLLVL.

The chain joins TRBV11-2 to TRBJ2-3; no firm D call. CDR3 size: 13 residues. V lost 7 bases, J lost 6 bases, and 14 bases lay in between. Germline V gene data show CDR1 as SGHAT and CDR2 as FQNNGV. CDR3 bases: TGTGCCAGCACATCCTTTTTCCTTGATACGCAGTATTTT. Translating gives CASTSFFLDTQYF.

The V gene is TRBV28, the J gene TRBJ1-6, with D unresolved. The CDR3 has 12 amino acids. Germline CDR1 is MDHEN and CDR2 is SYDVKM. Deletions cut 6 bases from V and 6 bases from J, with 6 bases between. The CDR3 DNA reads as TGTGCCAGCAGACAGATTAATTCACCCCTCCACTTT. Translating it yields CASRQINSPLHF.

The chain combines TRBV5-1 with TRBJ2-5; D might be TRBD1 (6 bases). CDR3 length: 14 amino acids. Germline assignment: CDR1 SGHRS and CDR2 YFSETQ. With 1 base removed from V and 1 base from J, the gap between germline ends came to 8 bases. The CDR3 loop is CASSLFRGQETQYF. CDR3 DNA: TGCGCCAGCAGCTTGTTCAGGGGCCAAGAGACCCAGTACTTC.

The chain is built from TRBV5-4 and TRBJ2-3; 15 bases fit TRBD2. Germline CDR1 is SGHNT and CDR2 is YYREEE (reference sequence). This CDR3 is 15 amino acids long. V was clipped by 4 bases and J by 9 bases; unmatched bases: 6. In nucleotides, the CDR3 is TGTGCCAGCAGCACCGGGACTAGCGGGAGGATCACGCAGTATTTT. It codes for CASSTGTSGRITQYF.

The genes are TRBV10-3 and TRBJ2-5; maybe TRBD2 (6 bases). The CDR3 has 13 amino acids. V lost 3 bases and J 4 bases, leaving 9 bases between the germline ends. Germline V gene lookup returns CDR1 ENHRY and CDR2 SYGVKD. The CDR3, as DNA: TGTGCCATCAGTGATTCGCGGGGAGAGACCCAGTACTTC. It translates to CAISDSRGETQYF.

The CDR3 loop is CASSPGSPTDTQYF. The CDR3 DNA reads as TGTGCCAGCTCACCCGGGTCCCCCACAGATACGCAGTATTTT. The chain carries TRBV18 and TRBJ2-3; D is uncertain. Germline V gene lookup returns CDR1 KGHSH and CDR2 LQKENI. V lost 3 bases, J lost 2 bases, and 9 bases lay in between. This CDR3 comprises 14 residues.

This clone showed up many times. V usage is TRBV2 and J usage is TRBJ2-5, with 9 bases fitting TRBD2. V lost 2 bases, J lost 3 bases, and 4 bases stayed unmatched. The CDR3 is 15 residues long. Germline V gene sequence: CDR1 SNHLY, CDR2 FYNNEI. CDR3 coding DNA: TGTGCCAGCAGTGAAAAGGGCGGGAGGGAAGAGACCCAGTACTTC. Encoded protein: CASSEKGGREETQYF. The full variable domain, its missing parts supplied by reference TRBV2 and TRBJ2-5, is EPEVTQTPSHQVTQMGQEVILRCVPISNHLYFYWYRQILGQKVEFLVSFYNNEISEKSEIFDDQFSVERPDGSNFTLKIRSTKLEDSAMYFCASSEKGGREETQYFGPGTRLLVL.

The chain combines TRBV19 with TRBJ2-2; D not resolved. Germline lookup yields CDR1 LNHDA and CDR2 SQIVND (reference sequence). V lost 7 bases and J 0 bases, leaving 9 bases between the germline ends. This CDR3 contains 14 residues. CDR3 nucleotide sequence: TGTGCCAGTAAAGTCCTAACGAACACCGGGGAGCTGTTTTTT. Its translation is CASKVLTNTGELFF.

The V gene is TRBV30, the J gene TRBJ1-4; 9 nucleotides align to TRBD1. V lost 5 bases, J lost 3 bases, and 7 bases stayed unmatched. Germline V lookup: CDR1 GTSNPN, CDR2 SVGIG (reference sequence). CDR3 size: 15 residues. The CDR3 DNA follows: TGTGCCTGGGCCCAAGGGACAGGGCCTAATGAAAAACTGTTTTTT. Protein product: CAWAQGTGPNEKLFF.

This clone was recorded a few times. J is TRBJ1-5 and V is TRBV5-5; tentatively, D is TRBD1 (6 bases). The germline gives CDR1 SGHKS, CDR2 YYEKEE (reference sequence). V was shortened by 5 bases and J by 1 base, with 13 bases between the two germline ends. This CDR3 has 15 residues. CDR3 amino acids: CASSFGQNSNQPQHF. CDR3 nucleotide sequence: TGTGCCAGCAGTTTTGGACAGAACAGCAATCAGCCCCAGCATTTT. Complete variable domain (other parts from reference TRBV5-5 and TRBJ1-5): DAGVTQSPTHLIKTRGQQVTLRCSPISGHKSVSWYQQVLGQGPQFIFQYYEKEERGRGNFPDRFSARQFPNYSSELNVNALLLGDSALYLCASSFGQNSNQPQHFGDGTRLSIL.

This sequence joins TRBV2 and TRBJ1-6, with 10 bases lining up with TRBD1. J lost 6 bases, V lost 10 bases, and 6 bases had no gene match. Germline V lookup: CDR1 SNHLY, CDR2 FYNNEI. This CDR3 comprises 14 residues. CDR3 sequence (DNA): TGTGCCACCTCTGACAGGGGGCTTAATTCACCCCTCCACTTT. Translating gives CATSDRGLNSPLHF.

This chain links TRBV9 with TRBJ1-2; a possible D gene is TRBD1 (6 bases). The CDR3 totals 13 residues. V gave up 0 bases and J gave up 7 bases, with 10 bases separating them. CDR1 and CDR2 from the germline V gene are SGDLS and YYNGEE. The CDR3 DNA is TGTGCCAGCAGCGTAGAATCAGGGGCTGGCTACACCTTC. This codes for CASSVESGAGYTF.

The V gene is TRBV10-3, the J gene TRBJ1-2; TRBD1 agrees at 10 bases. This CDR3 has 14 amino acids. Unmatched junction bases numbered 6, after V lost 3 bases and J lost 8 bases. Germline CDR1 reads ENHRY; CDR2 reads SYGVKD. CDR3 DNA sequence: TGTGCCATCAGTGATGCCGGGACAGGGGAAGGCTACACCTTC. This codes for CAISDAGTGEGYTF.

The genes are TRBV5-1 and TRBJ2-5; TRBD2 matches 9 bases. The CDR3 sequence is 18 residues long. Germline lookup yields CDR1 SGHRS and CDR2 YFSETQ. The ends lost 4 bases at V and 5 bases at J; junction bases unmatched: 18. In nucleotides, the CDR3 is TGCGCCAGCAGCCCGGGGGACCTTGCTAGCGGGGCTGGTGAGACCCAGTACTTC. Translating gives CASSPGDLASGAGETQYF.

This chain links TRBV6-5 with TRBJ2-7, with a possible D match to TRBD2 (5 bases). The CDR3 has 15 residues. Germline CDR1 MNHEY, CDR2 SVGAGI. V shed 0 bases and J shed 3 bases, with 12 bases lying between them. Here the CDR3 reads CASSYSYGEGYEQYF. CDR3 nucleotide sequence: TGTGCCAGCAGTTACTCATACGGGGAAGGCTACGAGCAGTACTTC.

The chain combines TRBV6-5 with TRBJ1-1; TRBD1 matches at 8 bases. From germline, CDR1 is MNHEY and CDR2 SVGAGI. The V gene end was trimmed by 5 bases and the J gene end by 1 base; junction bases not matched to a gene: 3. This CDR3 has 14 amino acids. CDR3 DNA: TGTGCCAGCAGTACCGGACAGGGGAACACTGAAGCTTTCTTT. Protein sequence: CASSTGQGNTEAFF.

The chain links TRBV7-2 to TRBJ1-2; 7 bases are a match to TRBD1. The germline V gene has CDR1 SGHTA and CDR2 FQGNSA. The CDR3 is made up of 15 amino acids. After removal of 5 bases from V and 1 base from J, the junction contained 7 bases not matched to a gene. This chain's CDR3 is CASSVPGQSNYGYTF. In DNA, the CDR3 is TGTGCCAGCAGCGTACCGGGACAGAGTAACTATGGCTACACCTTC.

There are many counts of this clone. The sample contains more than one DNA sequence encoding this CDR3. V and J are TRBV5-4 and TRBJ2-7; a possible D gene is TRBD1 (6 bases). The CDR3 is made up of 15 amino acids. V was cut by 0 bases and J by 0 bases, with 10 bases left in between. Germline V gene data show CDR1 as SGHNT and CDR2 as YYREEE (reference sequence). The CDR3 DNA is TGTGCCAGCAGCTTGGTTTCACAGGGCTCCTACGAGCAGTACTTC. Translating it yields CASSLVSQGSYEQYF.